This is a list of T cell receptor beta chains from one sample in a study of regulatory T cells in long-lasting Graves disease. MiXCR, applied by TCRdb to the multiplex PCR reads, yields one record per CDR3 protein. The profile shows roughly 300,000 distinct CDR3 sequences, about 20% of them singletons. The sample here was peripheral blood mononuclear cells (PBMCs), taken when the disease was refractory, from a patient treated with antithyroid drugs. The source of these receptors is a female donor with Graves disease. CDR3s include the opening cysteine and the closing phenylalanine or tryptophan. A D gene is named only where the DNA matches it firmly. Rows give clone size only sometimes, using once, few, many, or a class for an expanded clone.

D	V	J	length	size	CDR3	DNA
NA	TRBV9	TRBJ2-7	15	NA	CASGSGRDTLYEQHF	TGTGCCAGCGGAAGCGGTAGGGATACTCTCTACGAGCAGCACTTC
TRBD1	TRBV28	TRBJ2-7	15	NA	CASSYLREGAYEQYF	TGTGCCAGCAGTTACCTGCGAGAGGGGGCATACGAGCAGTACTTC
TRBD1	TRBV20-1	TRBJ2-2	14	many	CSATGTGDTGELFF	TGCAGTGCCACCGGGACAGGGGACACCGGGGAGCTGTTTTTT
TRBD2	TRBV3-1	TRBJ2-5	16	many	CASSQDLTSGGRPQYF	TGTGCCAGCAGCCAAGATCTGACTAGCGGGGGCCGCCCCCAGTACTTC
NA	TRBV2	TRBJ2-6	17	many	CASSDWGLRVGANVLTF	TGTGCCAGCAGTGATTGGGGACTGAGAGTTGGGGCCAACGTCCTGACTTTC
NA	TRBV10-3	TRBJ1-4	16	many	CAISDSATETNEKLFF	TGTGCCATCAGTGATTCCGCGACAGAAACTAATGAAAAACTGTTTTTT
NA	TRBV27	TRBJ1-2	14	many	CASSRKGFGYGYTF	TGTGCCAGCAGCCGTAAGGGGTTCGGGTATGGCTACACCTTC
TRBD1	TRBV12-5	TRBJ1-1	15	many	CASGLALGTATEAFF	TGTGCTAGTGGTTTGGCGCTAGGGACAGCCACTGAAGCTTTCTTT
NA	TRBV19	TRBJ1-5	14	few	CASTSGRSNQPQHF	TGTGCCAGTACCTCAGGAAGGAGTAATCAGCCCCAGCATTTT
NA	TRBV28	TRBJ1-3	14	NA	CASRRHGSGNTIYF	TGTGCCAGCAGAAGACACGGATCTGGAAACACCATATATTTT
NA	TRBV28	TRBJ1-5	15	many	CASSPRRGRGQPQHF	TGTGCCAGCAGCCCTCGGAGGGGGAGAGGTCAGCCCCAGCATTTT
TRBD1	TRBV12-5	TRBJ2-5	17	many	CASGSTQTGPDGETQYF	TGTGCTAGTGGTTCGACTCAGACAGGGCCGGACGGGGAGACCCAGTACTTC
NA	TRBV2	TRBJ2-5	14	many	CASSDGGSQETQYF	TGTGCCAGCAGTGACGGAGGGTCTCAAGAGACCCAGTACTTC
NA	TRBV7-9	TRBJ2-7	14	NA	CASSPRAADYEQYF	TGTGCCAGCAGCCCCCGAGCGGCTGACTACGAGCAGTACTTC
NA	TRBV7-2	TRBJ1-2	16	few	CASSLAPLDGNYGYTF	TGTGCCAGCAGCTTAGCCCCCCTTGACGGGAACTATGGCTACACCTTC
NA	TRBV5-1	TRBJ2-5	13	NA	CASEDGTKETQYF	TGCGCCAGTGAGGATGGGACCAAAGAGACCCAGTACTTC
NA	TRBV2	TRBJ2-3	16	NA	CASRMPDGTPLDTQYF	TGTGCCAGCAGGATGCCAGACGGAACCCCTCTTGATACGCAGTATTTT
NA	TRBV6-2/TRBV6-3	TRBJ1-1	15	many	CASSYNPEMNTEAFF	TGTGCCAGCAGTTACAATCCAGAGATGAACACTGAAGCTTTCTTT
NA	TRBV12-3/TRBV12-4	TRBJ1-1	15	few	CASSLVGGGGTEAFF	TGTGCCAGCAGTTTAGTTGGGGGGGGGGGCACTGAAGCTTTCTTT
TRBD1	TRBV7-9	TRBJ2-6	17	NA	CASSYRDRGQEANVLTF	TGTGCCAGCAGCTACCGGGACAGGGGGCAAGAGGCCAACGTCCTGACTTTC
TRBD2	TRBV11-1	TRBJ2-2	18	NA	CASSEWTSGRGNTGELFF	TGTGCCAGCAGCGAGTGGACTAGCGGGAGGGGGAACACCGGGGAGCTGTTTTTT
NA	TRBV30	TRBJ1-1	17	few	CAWSQGPVPTLNTEAFF	TGTGCCTGGAGCCAGGGACCCGTCCCTACCCTGAACACTGAAGCTTTCTTT
NA	TRBV2	TRBJ1-6	15	many	CASSRWGRLASPLHF	TGTGCCAGCAGTAGATGGGGGCGGCTCGCGTCACCCCTCCACTTT
NA	TRBV20-1	TRBJ1-6	15	NA	CSALHYRVLSSPLHF	TGCAGTGCTCTACATTACAGGGTTTTATCTTCACCCCTCCACTTT
NA	TRBV18	TRBJ2-5	14	few	CASSPTRSEETQYF	TGTGCCAGCTCACCAACTAGGAGTGAAGAGACCCAGTACTTC
TRBD1	TRBV20-1	TRBJ1-2	16	many	CSARMRAGGLIYGYTF	TGCAGTGCTAGGATGAGGGCAGGGGGCCTCATCTATGGCTACACCTTC
NA	TRBV30	TRBJ1-2	14	NA	CAWSTGGQYYGYTF	TGTGCCTGGAGTACTGGGGGTCAGTACTATGGCTACACCTTC
NA	TRBV19	TRBJ2-2	15	NA	CASRSSRGSSRELFF	TGTGCCAGCAGATCCTCACGGGGGTCGAGCAGGGAGCTGTTTTTT
TRBD1	TRBV27	TRBJ1-2	15	NA	CASGKPGTGHYGYTF	TGTGCCAGCGGTAAACCCGGGACAGGGCATTATGGCTACACCTTC
TRBD1	TRBV28	TRBJ2-4	15	many	CASSGQVVAKNIQYF	TGTGCCAGCAGCGGACAGGTTGTAGCCAAAAACATTCAGTACTTC
TRBD2	TRBV18	TRBJ2-2	18	few	CASSPVSSGGLNTGELFF	TGTGCCAGCTCACCAGTAAGCAGCGGGGGCTTGAACACCGGGGAGCTGTTTTTT
TRBD2	TRBV9	TRBJ2-5	15	many	CASSVSGGYQETQYF	TGTGCCAGCAGCGTCAGCGGGGGCTACCAAGAGACCCAGTACTTC
TRBD1	TRBV28	TRBJ2-7	12	many	CASSSDRNEQYF	TGTGCCAGCAGTTCGGACAGGAACGAGCAGTACTTC
TRBD1	TRBV20-1	TRBJ2-7	14	NA	CSASQTGPLFEQYF	TGCAGTGCTTCCCAGACAGGGCCTTTGTTTGAGCAGTACTTC
NA	TRBV28	TRBJ1-3	15	NA	CASSWDRFSGNTIYF	TGTGCCAGCAGTTGGGACCGATTCTCTGGAAACACCATATATTTT
TRBD1	TRBV27	TRBJ1-2	18	NA	CASSALGGTGGAPYGYTF	TGTGCCAGCAGTGCTTTAGGAGGAACAGGGGGCGCCCCCTATGGCTACACCTTC
NA	TRBV11-3	TRBJ2-2	15	NA	CASSLSGGKTGELFF	TGTGCCAGCAGCTTATCGGGCGGGAAGACCGGGGAGCTGTTTTTT
NA	TRBV7-9	TRBJ2-7	14	many	CASSLRDGPYEQYF	TGTGCCAGCAGCTTACGGGACGGGCCCTACGAGCAGTACTTC
NA	TRBV5-1	TRBJ2-7	17	few	CASSPQAAPDGTYEQYF	TGCGCCAGCAGCCCCCAGGCCGCCCCCGACGGGACCTACGAGCAGTACTTC
TRBD2	TRBV20-1	TRBJ2-5	15	NA	CSARSASGREETQYF	TGCAGTGCTAGATCAGCTAGCGGGAGGGAGGAGACCCAGTACTTC